This T cell receptor (beta chain) comes out of a study of shared clonotypes between healthy human individuals. Study outcomes and limitations: All-four-donor shared clonotypes had higher generation probabilities than non-shared clonotypes did.

TCRdb keeps only in-frame clones here, not all; method: immunoSEQ multiplex PCR. The sample shows hundreds of thousands of clones, roughly 96% of them seen only once. As concerns this clone: Its antigen is unknown.

Naive CD8 cells were CD45RO-negative, positively selected for CCR7, excluding terminally differentiated effector memory CD45RA+ cells. Germline V gene data show CDR1 as SGHDT and CDR2 as YYEEEE. The CDR3 runs 17 residues. Trimming removed 0 bases from V and 0 bases from J; junction bases left unmatched: 8. The specimen sequenced was naive CD8+ T cells sorted from blood. This chain uses TRBV5-6 with TRBJ2-7, with 8 bases lining up with TRBD2. This TCR came from a woman under 40 in good health. The CDR3 nucleotides read TGTGCCAGCAGCTTGGAACAGATGAGCGGGAGCTCCTACGAGCAGTACTTC. Translating gives CASSLEQMSGSSYEQYF. The entire variable domain, with the rest obtained from reference TRBV5-6 and TRBJ2-7, is as follows: DAGVTQSPTHLIKTRGQQVTLRCSPKSGHDTVSWYQQALGQGPQFIFQYYEEEERQRGNFPDRFSGHQFPNYSSELNVNALLLGDSALYLCASSLEQMSGSSYEQYFGPGTRLTVT.